The 23 T cell receptor beta chains listed next were all sequenced from one sample in a study of technical replicates of blood from a handful of donors. Some clones are missing from TCRdb's copy, which holds only in-frame ones; the method was immunoSEQ multiplex PCR. The top ten hold approximately 4.6% of the sample, which has about 73,000 clones, 90% to 95% seen once. Sequenced sample: PBMCs. Receptors were obtained from a human donor in good health. Some clones in this sample may be carry-over from other donors' samples.

The CDR3 loop is CASSFPGQGVYEQYF. The CDR3 nucleotides read TGTGCCAGCAGCTTCCCGGGACAGGGGGTGTACGAGCAGTACTTC. The chain uses TRBV7-2 and TRBJ2-7; TRBD1 aligns across 11 bases. The junction had 5 bases not matched to a gene; V was cut back by 3 bases and J by 4 bases. The CDR3 runs to 15 residues. The V gene's germline CDR1 is SGHTA and CDR2 FQGNSA.

The V gene is TRBV18, the J gene TRBJ2-3; 9 bases align to TRBD2. Germline trimming cut 6 bases from V and 3 bases from J; bases unmatched to any gene: 7. The germline V gene encodes CDR1 KGHSH and CDR2 LQKENI. The CDR3 totals 15 residues. This chain's CDR3 is CASSPSGGLTDTQYF. For the CDR3, the DNA is TGTGCCAGCTCCCCAAGCGGGGGGCTAACAGATACGCAGTATTTT. Full variable domain (rest looked up from reference TRBV18 and TRBJ2-3): NAGVMQNPRHLVRRRGQEARLRCSPMKGHSHVYWYRQLPEEGLKFMVYLQKENIIDESGMPKERFSAEFPKEGPSILRIQQVVRGDSAAYFCASSPSGGLTDTQYFGPGTRLTVL.

J is TRBJ2-5 and V is TRBV6-1; 9 bases align to TRBD1. The CDR3 extends over 15 amino acids. The junction had 9 bases not matched to a gene; V was cut back by 5 bases and J by 5 bases. CDR1 and CDR2 (germline): MNHNS, SASEGT. CDR3 DNA sequence: TGTGCCAGCAGTAAACGGGACAGGGTTGAGGAGACCCAGTACTTC. Translating it yields CASSKRDRVEETQYF.

The chain employs TRBV7-3 and TRBJ2-7, with 7 nucleotides matching TRBD1. Losses at the gene ends were 4 bases for V and 6 bases for J; bases not matched to a gene: 6. The germline V gene has CDR1 SGHTA and CDR2 FQGTGA. CDR3 length: 13 amino acids. In nucleotides, the CDR3 is TGTGCCAGCAGCTCGAACAGGGGATCCGAGCAGTACTTC. Protein: CASSSNRGSEQYF.

This rearrangement joins TRBV5-4 to TRBJ1-1; perhaps TRBD1 as D (6 bases). Germline-derived CDR1 and CDR2 are SGHNT and YYREEE (reference sequence). The CDR3 sequence is 15 residues long. V lost 0 bases and J 1 base, leaving 10 bases between the germline ends. CDR3 in DNA: TGTGCCAGCAGCTTGGGGACAGAACAGAACACTGAAGCTTTCTTT. Translation: CASSLGTEQNTEAFF.

This chain links TRBV9 with TRBJ1-6; D perhaps matches TRBD1 (5 bases). This CDR3 comprises 15 residues. Looked up from germline, CDR1 is SGDLS and CDR2 is YYNGEE. V was pared by 0 bases and J by 7 bases, with 11 bases between. The CDR3 protein is CASSVETRANSPLHF. DNA of the CDR3: TGTGCCAGCAGCGTAGAGACCAGGGCCAATTCACCCCTCCACTTT.

The chain recombines TRBV10-3 with TRBJ1-1; a weak D match, TRBD1 (5 bases). Germline V CDR1 and CDR2: ENHRY, SYGVKD. The CDR3 has 12 amino acids. CDR3 sequence reads: CASGGQNTEAFF. For the CDR3, the DNA is TGTGCAAGCGGGGGTCAGAACACTGAAGCTTTCTTT.

The chain joins TRBV18 to TRBJ2-1; TRBD2 matches 12 bases. V was clipped by 8 bases and J by 10 bases; unmatched bases: 18. Germline V gives CDR1 KGHSH, CDR2 LQKENI. CDR3 size: 17 residues. The CDR3 spells CASTPSLTSGSYGEQFF. The CDR3 nucleotides are TGTGCCAGCACCCCAAGCCTGACTAGCGGGAGCTACGGCGAGCAGTTCTTC.

This clone has just one count. The gene calls are TRBV13 and TRBJ2-4; 7 bases line up with TRBD1. Germline loops: CDR1 PRHDT, CDR2 FYEKMQ (reference sequence). V was clipped by 6 bases and J by 1 base; unmatched bases: 3. CDR3 length: 14 residues. The DNA for the CDR3 is TGTGCCAGCAGTGACAGGGAGGCCAAAAACATTCAGTACTTC. Its protein is CASSDREAKNIQYF.

This clone occurred once. CDR3 sequence reads: CASSDDPGSGVYEQYF. The CDR3 DNA reads as TGTGCCAGCAGTGATGATCCCGGTAGCGGGGTCTACGAGCAGTACTTC. The V call is TRBV6-4, the J call TRBJ2-7, with TRBD2 identical over 8 bases. V lost 3 bases, J lost 3 bases, and 10 bases stayed unmatched. There are 16 residues in the CDR3. Germline V gene data show CDR1 as MRHNA and CDR2 as SNTAGT.

The V gene is TRBV2, the J gene TRBJ2-5; 12 nucleotides line up with TRBD2. The trim removed 6 bases at V and 3 bases at J, leaving 8 bases unmatched. Per germline, CDR1 SNHLY and CDR2 FYNNEI. This CDR3 contains 16 residues. The CDR3: CASSAGLAGMEETQYF. In nucleotides, the CDR3 is TGTGCCAGCAGCGCAGGACTAGCGGGAATGGAAGAGACCCAGTACTTC.

This clone has only one observation. The rearrangement uses TRBV4-2 and TRBJ2-7; 16 bases match TRBD2. Germline assignment: CDR1 LGHNA and CDR2 YNFKEQ. This CDR3 is built from 17 residues. V gave up 4 bases and J gave up 4 bases; unmatched junction bases: 7. CDR3 sequence: CASSPTGLAGGRYEQYF. In nucleotides, the CDR3 is TGTGCCAGCAGCCCAACGGGACTAGCGGGGGGGCGTTACGAGCAGTACTTC.

J is TRBJ2-7 and V is TRBV7-9; TRBD1 agrees at 10 bases. CDR3 length: 15 amino acids. Germline V CDR1 and CDR2: SEHNR, FQNEAQ (reference sequence). V lost 3 bases to trimming and J lost 3 bases; unmatched junction nucleotides: 5. This CDR3 is CASSFGQGEIYEQYF. Here the CDR3 DNA reads TGTGCCAGCAGCTTTGGACAGGGGGAAATCTACGAGCAGTACTTC.

The chain couples TRBV6-1 to TRBJ1-2, with 8 bases identical to TRBD1. Germline V gene sequence: CDR1 MNHNS, CDR2 SASEGT. The CDR3 consists of 12 residues. The V segment lost 6 bases and the J segment 10 bases; nucleotides outside the gene matches: 7. The CDR3 DNA reads as TGTGCCAGCAGGGACAACCAGGGGGCCTACACCTTC. As protein: CASRDNQGAYTF.

The count of this clone is one. This chain uses TRBV30 with TRBJ2-3; TRBD2 might be the D (5 bases). Per germline, CDR1 GTSNPN and CDR2 SVGIG (reference sequence). The CDR3 runs to 12 residues. The V and J ends lost 4 bases and 9 bases respectively, with 14 bases between them. CDR3 DNA: TGTGCCTGGACAAGGTCATCGGGAACGCAGTATTTT. It translates to CAWTRSSGTQYF.

CDR3 protein: CASSLDGNSGNTIYF. CDR3 coding DNA: TGTGCCAGCAGTCTCGACGGGAACTCTGGAAACACCATATATTTT. V is TRBV27 and J is TRBJ1-3; D not resolved. There are 15 residues in the CDR3. V lost 5 bases to trimming and J lost 0 bases, with 11 bases between them. The germline V gene has CDR1 MNHEY and CDR2 SMNVEV (reference sequence).

The rearrangement joins TRBV11-2 to TRBJ2-3, with unresolved D. V was clipped by 2 bases and J by 5 bases, with 5 bases between them. The CDR3 covers 12 residues. Germline loops: CDR1 SGHAT, CDR2 FQNNGV. This CDR3 is CASSLTGDTQYF. The CDR3 bases are TGTGCCAGCAGCTTAACCGGAGATACGCAGTATTTT. Based on the CDR3 plus reference TRBV11-2 and TRBJ2-3, the full variable domain is EAGVAQSPRYKIIEKRQSVAFWCNPISGHATLYWYQQILGQGPKLLIQFQNNGVVDDSQLPKDRFSAERLKGVDSTLKIQPAKLEDSAVYLCASSLTGDTQYFGPGTRLTVL.

The genes are TRBV2 and TRBJ2-2, with 9 bases lining up with TRBD2. The CDR3 totals 15 residues. V lost 7 bases, J lost 1 base, and 4 bases stayed unmatched. Germline CDR1 is SNHLY and CDR2 is FYNNEI. CDR3 DNA sequence: TGTGCCAGCACCCCGACTAGCGGGAACACCGGGGAGCTGTTTTTT. It specifies CASTPTSGNTGELFF.

The chain combines TRBV19 with TRBJ1-2, with D unclear. Germline CDR1 LNHDA, CDR2 SQIVND (reference sequence). Trimming took 6 bases from V and 0 from J, leaving 11 bases between them. This CDR3 region has 14 residues. CDR3 DNA: TGTGCCAGTAGGTCAGGTGAAACTAACTATGGCTACACCTTC. Amino acid sequence: CASRSGETNYGYTF.

This clone was seen only once. The rearrangement links TRBV5-4 to TRBJ1-2, with 10 nucleotides matching TRBD1. After removal of 4 bases from V and 3 bases from J, the junction contained 6 bases not matched to a gene. The germline V gene encodes CDR1 SGHNT and CDR2 YYREEE (reference sequence). This CDR3 is built from 15 residues. Written as DNA, the CDR3 is TGTGCCAGCAGCACCCTGGACAGGGGGGACTATGGCTACACCTTC. Amino acids: CASSTLDRGDYGYTF.

The rearrangement joins TRBV7-9 to TRBJ1-2; unclear D gene. From germline, CDR1 is SEHNR and CDR2 FQNEAQ (reference sequence). The CDR3 sequence is 13 residues long. The V end was cut by 5 bases, the J end by 3 bases, with 10 bases between. CDR3 DNA: TGTGCCAGCAGCCGTTGGCCATACTATGGCTACACCTTC. Translating gives CASSRWPYYGYTF.

The rearrangement uses TRBV6-1 and TRBJ1-3, with D possibly TRBD1 on 5 matching bases. Germline-derived CDR1 and CDR2 are MNHNS and SASEGT. CDR3 length equals 13 residues. Trimming left V 3 bases short and J 9 bases short, with 12 bases between. CDR3 nucleotide sequence: TGTGCCAGCAGTGACCGGCCCGGGGGCACCATATATTTT. Its translation is CASSDRPGGTIYF.

This chain links TRBV27 with TRBJ1-4, with D perhaps TRBD1 (5 bases). V was trimmed by 0 bases and J by 8 bases, leaving 10 bases between them. The CDR3 contains 14 residues. Germline V lookup: CDR1 MNHEY, CDR2 SMNVEV (reference sequence). The CDR3 sequence is CASSLSAGWEKLFF. The CDR3 nucleotides read TGTGCCAGCAGTTTATCCGCAGGGTGGGAAAAACTGTTTTTT.